Below are 17 T cell receptor beta chains sequenced from a single sample in a study of human T cells and chemical hapten exposure. TCRdb reanalysed the RACE reads using MiXCR and keeps one entry per CDR3 protein. The table shows 70,000 or so distinct CDR3 sequences, with around 10% occurring only once. Time point meaning: patch test 3, about 24 weeks after DPC sensitization. Treatment denoted: therapeutic diphenylcyclopropenone sensitization with weekly scalp DPC. Sequencing used whole blood, obtained in connection with sensitization to the hapten diphenylcyclopropenone (DPC). The receptors shown here come from a woman between 50 and 59 years old with alopecia areata. Some clones in this sample may be carry-over from other donors' samples.

This clonotype was counted a few times. The CDR3 DNA is TGTGCCAGCAGTGGAACAGGGGCGAACTATGGCTACACCTTC. Translated, it gives CASSGTGANYGYTF. The chain links TRBV2 to TRBJ1-2; 7 bases map to TRBD1. The CDR3 length is 14 residues. Germline CDR1 and CDR2: SNHLY and FYNNEI. V trimming: 4 bases; J trimming: 2 bases; junction bases outside the gene matches: 4.

This clonotype has a handful of counts. The chain is built from TRBV29-1 and TRBJ2-3; D is possibly TRBD2 (5 bases). CDR3 length equals 17 residues. Trimming removed 7 bases from V and 2 bases from J, with 25 bases in between. Looked up from germline, CDR1 is SQVTM and CDR2 is ANQGSEA. The CDR3 loop reads CSGMPPSGGLNTDTQYF. The CDR3 coding sequence is TGCAGCGGCATGCCCCCGTCTGGCGGGCTAAACACAGATACGCAGTATTTT.

This clonotype was seen ten or more times. The chain couples TRBV7-2 to TRBJ1-2, with a weak D call TRBD1 (5 bases). CDR1 is SGHTA, CDR2 FQGNSA, per germline. This CDR3 has 16 amino acids. V was clipped by 1 base and J by 6 bases, with 18 bases between them. CDR3 DNA sequence: TGTGCCAGCAGCTTAGATCTGGGGCAGGCAGGGCATGGCTACACCTTC. It codes for CASSLDLGQAGHGYTF.

This clonotype was recorded at least ten times. The chain links TRBV7-2 to TRBJ1-1; D may be TRBD1 (6 bases). CDR1 and CDR2 from the germline V gene are SGHTA and FQGNSA. The V end was cut by 5 bases, the J end by 5 bases, with 12 bases between. The CDR3 is made up of 13 amino acids. The CDR3 reads CASSKTGQTEAFF. The CDR3 region has the DNA TGTGCCAGCAGCAAAACAGGGCAGACTGAAGCTTTCTTT.

This clonotype ranks as large. This chain joins TRBV4-2 and TRBJ2-6; 7 nucleotides match TRBD1. The CDR3 loop spans 17 amino acids. CDR1 LGHNA and CDR2 YNFKEQ come from the germline V gene. The V and J ends lost 0 bases and 0 bases, in that order; junction bases with no gene match: 2. The CDR3 DNA reads as TGTGCCAGCAGCCAAGATGGGGACAGCTCTGGGGCCAACGTCCTGACTTTC. Translated: CASSQDGDSSGANVLTF.

This clonotype was counted at least ten times. The CDR3, as DNA: TGTGCCAGCAGTTACTCGTATAATTCACCCCTCCACTTT. Its protein product is CASSYSYNSPLHF. This chain connects TRBV6-5 to TRBJ1-6; D gene unclear. There are 13 residues in the CDR3. The V end lost 0 bases, the J end lost 4 bases, and 1 base lay between the germline ends. Germline lookup yields CDR1 MNHEY and CDR2 SVGAGI.

This clonotype showed up many times. The chain couples TRBV6-2 or TRBV6-3 to TRBJ2-7, with D possibly TRBD1 on 6 matching bases. This CDR3 region has 15 residues. Germline V gene sequence: CDR1 MNHEY, CDR2 SVGEGT. Deletions cut 4 bases from V and 6 bases from J, with 19 bases between. CDR3 in DNA: TGTGCCAGCAGTTTTCCCGCCAGGGGCGGAGGCGAGCAGTACTTC. It codes for CASSFPARGGGEQYF.

This clonotype was detected many times. The V and J genes are TRBV18 and TRBJ1-6, with TRBD1 as a possible D gene (5 bases). The CDR3 is made up of 15 amino acids. Looked up from germline, CDR1 is KGHSH and CDR2 is LQKENI. Trimming took 2 bases from V and 7 from J, leaving 12 bases between them. The CDR3 here is CASSPTQGPNSPLHF. The CDR3 DNA reads TGTGCCAGCTCACCAACGCAGGGTCCGAATTCACCCCTCCACTTT.

This clonotype was seen many times. The rearrangement joins TRBV29-1 to TRBJ1-1; no reliable D call. Trimming removed 3 bases at V and 7 bases at J, with 12 bases between. CDR1 and CDR2 (germline): SQVTM, ANQGSEA. CDR3 size: 12 residues. This CDR3 reads CSVERAGNEAFF. The CDR3 nucleotides read TGCAGCGTTGAGAGAGCGGGGAATGAAGCTTTCTTT.

The sample holds many counts of this clonotype. The gene calls are TRBV12-3 or TRBV12-4 and TRBJ2-2; 9 positions match TRBD1. This CDR3 contains 15 residues. V lost 6 bases and J lost 7; bases outside the gene matches: 9. CDR3 nucleotide sequence: TGTGCCAGCAGAGTTTGGACAGGGGCGGGCGGGGAGCTGTTTTTT. This translates into CASRVWTGAGGELFF.

This clonotype was detected only a few times. V and J are TRBV19 and TRBJ2-3; TRBD2 matches 11 bases. The CDR3 extends over 15 amino acids. From germline, CDR1 is LNHDA and CDR2 SQIVND (reference sequence). V lost 8 bases, J lost 2 bases, and 6 bases stayed unmatched. The CDR3 here is CASRLAGRATDTQYF. In DNA form, the CDR3 reads TGTGCCAGTCGACTAGCGGGGAGGGCCACAGATACGCAGTATTTT.

V is TRBV7-2 and J is TRBJ1-5; D remains unclear. Trimming left V 5 bases short and J 3 bases short, with 14 bases between. Germline V gives CDR1 SGHTA, CDR2 FQGNSA. The CDR3 totals 15 residues. The CDR3 sequence is CASSPLRAVNQPQHF. CDR3 bases: TGTGCCAGCAGCCCCCTACGGGCTGTCAATCAGCCCCAGCATTTT.

This chain joins TRBV7-9 and TRBJ2-1; the D gene is possibly TRBD2 (5 bases). Germline CDR1 is SEHNR and CDR2 is FQNEAQ (reference sequence). The CDR3 totals 11 residues. V was shortened by 11 bases and J by 12 bases, with 17 bases between the two germline ends. The CDR3 here is CASADSEVQFF. CDR3 DNA: TGTGCCTCGGCGGATTCGGAGGTGCAGTTCTTC.

The chain links TRBV29-1 to TRBJ2-6; D is undetermined. Trimming pared 4 bases from V and 0 bases from J, leaving 7 bases between. Germline CDR1 reads SQVTM; CDR2 reads ANQGSEA. This CDR3 contains 14 residues. CDR3 sequence (DNA): TGCAGCGTTGGAGCGAGCTCTGGGGCCAACGTCCTGACTTTC. Its translation is CSVGASSGANVLTF.

The V gene is TRBV6-5, the J gene TRBJ2-3; maybe TRBD2 (6 bases). The CDR3 spans 15 residues. Germline V lookup: CDR1 MNHEY, CDR2 SVGAGI. V was trimmed by 4 bases and J by 11 bases, leaving 22 bases between them. In DNA, the CDR3 is TGTGCCAGCAGTTGGGCCGGGCTAGCGAATAGTGAGCAGTATTTT. Protein: CASSWAGLANSEQYF.

This clonotype was counted at least ten times. The chain combines TRBV28 with TRBJ1-5; no clear D gene. This CDR3 is 16 amino acids long. Trimming pared 7 bases from V and 2 bases from J, leaving 18 bases between. The germline V gene encodes CDR1 MDHEN and CDR2 SYDVKM. CDR3 nucleotide sequence: TGTGCCAGCACCCCTACCCGTGGTCGAGGCAATCAGCCCCAGCATTTT. This translates into CASTPTRGRGNQPQHF. The whole variable domain, remainder taken from reference TRBV28 and TRBJ1-5, is DVKVTQSSRYLVKRTGEKVFLECVQDMDHENMFWYRQDPGLGLRLIYFSYDVKMKEKGDIPEGYSVSREKKERFSLILESASTNQTSMYLCASTPTRGRGNQPQHFGDGTRLSIL.

This clonotype turned up a few times. The chain combines TRBV27 with TRBJ1-5; TRBD1 might be the D (5 bases). The CDR3 has 14 amino acids. The V gene's germline CDR1 is MNHEY and CDR2 SMNVEV (reference sequence). The V end was cut by 1 base, the J end by 5 bases, with 9 bases between. CDR3 DNA sequence: TGTGCCAGCAGTTTATACGGACACGATCAGCCCCAGCATTTT. Protein: CASSLYGHDQPQHF.